This T cell receptor (beta chain) came from a study of cytomegalovirus exposure and HLA in healthy donors. The CDR3 is 13 amino acids. V gave up 6 bases and J gave up 4 bases, with 9 bases separating them. Germline-derived CDR1 and CDR2 are PRHDT and FYEKMQ (reference sequence). Using immunoSEQ multiplex PCR, the repertoire was profiled, and TCRdb retains in-frame clones only, with some absent. The table lists some 320,000 clones, around 90% of them singletons. Study findings and constraints: It was 150 to 200 TCR beta chains that were listed as cytomegalovirus-associated. The CMV antigen specificity of three CMV-associated chains was confirmed through in vitro analysis. While the bulk of TCR sequences proved rare, some public TCRs turned up in many donors.

Concerning this clone: The antigen is undetermined.

The sequenced sample was PBMCs. The TCR was taken from a woman in her 30s in good health and CMV-seropositive. The gene calls are TRBV13 and TRBJ2-2; D unresolved. The CDR3 DNA reads TGTGCCAGCAGACCCGTGGGCACCGGGGAGCTGTTTTTT. Translation: CASRPVGTGELFF.